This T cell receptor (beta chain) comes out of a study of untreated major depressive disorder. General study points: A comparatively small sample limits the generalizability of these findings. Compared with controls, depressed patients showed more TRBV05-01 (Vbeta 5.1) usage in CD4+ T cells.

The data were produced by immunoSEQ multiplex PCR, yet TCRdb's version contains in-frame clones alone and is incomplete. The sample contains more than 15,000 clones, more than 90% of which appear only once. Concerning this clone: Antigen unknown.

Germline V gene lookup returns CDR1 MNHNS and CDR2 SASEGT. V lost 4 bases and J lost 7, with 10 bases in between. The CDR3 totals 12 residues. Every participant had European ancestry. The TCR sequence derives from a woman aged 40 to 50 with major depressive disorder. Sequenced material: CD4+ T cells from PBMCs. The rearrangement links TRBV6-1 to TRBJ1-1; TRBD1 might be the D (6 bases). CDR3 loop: CASSVKGDEAFF. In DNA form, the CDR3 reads TGTGCCAGCAGTGTTAAGGGGGATGAAGCTTTCTTT.